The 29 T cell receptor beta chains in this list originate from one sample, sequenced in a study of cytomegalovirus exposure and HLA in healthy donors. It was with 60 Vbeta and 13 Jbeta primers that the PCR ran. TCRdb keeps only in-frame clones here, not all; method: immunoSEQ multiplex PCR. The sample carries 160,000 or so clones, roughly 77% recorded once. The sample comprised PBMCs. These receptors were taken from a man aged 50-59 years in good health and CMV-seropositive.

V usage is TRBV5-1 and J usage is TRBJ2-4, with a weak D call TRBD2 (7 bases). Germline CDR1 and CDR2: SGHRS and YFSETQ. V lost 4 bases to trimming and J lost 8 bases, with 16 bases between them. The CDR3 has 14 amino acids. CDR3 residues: CASSGGRGNDIQYF. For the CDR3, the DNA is TGCGCCAGCAGCGGGGGGAGGGGGAATGACATTCAGTACTTC. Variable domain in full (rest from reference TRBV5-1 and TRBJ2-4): KAGVTQTPRYLIKTRGQQVTLSCSPISGHRSVSWYQQTPGQGLQFLFEYFSETQRNKGNFPGRFSGRQFSNSRSEMNVSTLELGDSALYLCASSGGRGNDIQYFGAGTRLSVL.

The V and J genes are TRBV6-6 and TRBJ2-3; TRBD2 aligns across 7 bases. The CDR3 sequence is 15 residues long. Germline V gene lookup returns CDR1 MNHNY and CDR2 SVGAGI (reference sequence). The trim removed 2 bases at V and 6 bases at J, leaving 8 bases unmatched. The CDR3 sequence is CASSYPGLVADTQYF. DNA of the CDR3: TGTGCCAGCAGTTACCCCGGACTAGTAGCCGATACGCAGTATTTT.

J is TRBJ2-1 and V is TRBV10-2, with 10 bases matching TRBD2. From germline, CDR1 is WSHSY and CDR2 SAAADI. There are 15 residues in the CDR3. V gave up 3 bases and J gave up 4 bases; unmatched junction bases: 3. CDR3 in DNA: TGCGCCAGCAGTGACCTAGCGGGGGTGTACAATGAGCAGTTCTTC. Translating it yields CASSDLAGVYNEQFF.

Here the CDR3 DNA reads TGTGCCTGGTCGGACAGGGCCCCACCTGAAGCTTTCTTT. It codes for CAWSDRAPPEAFF. This chain links TRBV30 with TRBJ1-1, with TRBD1 identical over 8 bases. V lost 5 bases to trimming and J lost 6 bases; unmatched junction nucleotides: 8. This CDR3 has 13 residues. The germline gives CDR1 GTSNPN, CDR2 SVGIG (reference sequence). The entire variable domain, with the rest obtained from reference TRBV30 and TRBJ1-1, is as follows: SQTIHQWPATLVQPVGSPLSLECTVEGTSNPNLYWYRQAAGRGLQLLFYSVGIGQISSEVPQNLSASRPQDRQFILSSKKLLLSDSGFYLCAWSDRAPPEAFFGQGTRLTVV.

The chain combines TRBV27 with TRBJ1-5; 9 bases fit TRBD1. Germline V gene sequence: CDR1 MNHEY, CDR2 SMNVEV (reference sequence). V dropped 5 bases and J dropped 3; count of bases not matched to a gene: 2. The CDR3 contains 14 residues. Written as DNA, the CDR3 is TGTGCCAGCAGTACAGGGGGCTCCAATCAGCCCCAGCATTTT. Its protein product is CASSTGGSNQPQHF.

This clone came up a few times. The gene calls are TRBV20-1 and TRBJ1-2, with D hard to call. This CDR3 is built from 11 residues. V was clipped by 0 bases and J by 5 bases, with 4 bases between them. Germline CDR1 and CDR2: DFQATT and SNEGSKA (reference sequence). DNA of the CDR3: TGCAGTGCTAGAGACCAGTATGGCTACACCTTC. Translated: CSARDQYGYTF.

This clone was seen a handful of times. In DNA, the CDR3 is TGTGCCAGCAGTTACTCGGGGAACACTGAAGCTTTCTTT. Translating gives CASSYSGNTEAFF. This sequence joins TRBV27 and TRBJ1-1; D remains unclear. V lost 4 bases to trimming and J lost 1 base, with 7 bases between them. This CDR3 has 13 residues. Germline CDR1 is MNHEY and CDR2 is SMNVEV (reference sequence).

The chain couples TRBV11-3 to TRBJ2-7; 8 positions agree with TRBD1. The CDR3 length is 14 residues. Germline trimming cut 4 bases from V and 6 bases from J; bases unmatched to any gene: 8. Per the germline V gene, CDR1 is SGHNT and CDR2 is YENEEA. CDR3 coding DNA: TGTGCCAGCAGCTCCTTCGGACAGGGTGGCGAGCAGTACTTC. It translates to CASSSFGQGGEQYF. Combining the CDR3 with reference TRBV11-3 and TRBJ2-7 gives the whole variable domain EAGVVQSPRYKIIEKKQPVAFWCNPISGHNTLYWYLQNLGQGPELLIRYENEEAVDDSQLPKDRFSAERLKGVDSTLKIQPAELGDSAVYLCASSSFGQGGEQYFGPGTRLTVT.

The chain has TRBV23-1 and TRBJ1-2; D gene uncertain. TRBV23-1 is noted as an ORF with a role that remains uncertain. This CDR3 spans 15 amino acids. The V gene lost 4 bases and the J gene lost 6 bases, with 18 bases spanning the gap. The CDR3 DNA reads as TGCGCCAGCAGTCTGTTCTTCGGAGGGAAGGATGGCTACACCTTC. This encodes CASSLFFGGKDGYTF.

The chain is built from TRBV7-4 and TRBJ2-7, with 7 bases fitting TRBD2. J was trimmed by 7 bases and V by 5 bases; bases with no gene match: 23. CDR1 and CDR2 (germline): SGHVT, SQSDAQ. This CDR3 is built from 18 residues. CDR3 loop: CASSNHPSGESPRGEQYF. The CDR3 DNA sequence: TGTGCCAGCAGCAATCATCCAAGCGGGGAAAGCCCCAGAGGAGAGCAGTACTTC.

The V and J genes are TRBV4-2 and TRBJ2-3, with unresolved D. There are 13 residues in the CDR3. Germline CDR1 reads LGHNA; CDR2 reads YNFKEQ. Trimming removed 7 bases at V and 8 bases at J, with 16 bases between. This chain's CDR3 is CASNPTISGTQYF. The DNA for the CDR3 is TGTGCCAGCAACCCCACCATATCAGGTACGCAGTATTTT.

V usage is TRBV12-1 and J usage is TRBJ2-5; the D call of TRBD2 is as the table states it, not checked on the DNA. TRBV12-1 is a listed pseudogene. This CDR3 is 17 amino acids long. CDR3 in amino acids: CASSPRTGGGMYETQYF. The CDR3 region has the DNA TGTGCCAGCAGCCCGCGGACTGGCGGGGGGATGTATGAGACCCAGTACTTC.

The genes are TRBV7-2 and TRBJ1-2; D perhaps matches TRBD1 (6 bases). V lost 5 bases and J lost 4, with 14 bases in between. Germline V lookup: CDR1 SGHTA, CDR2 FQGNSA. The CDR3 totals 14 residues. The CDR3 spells CASSREQGPYGYTF. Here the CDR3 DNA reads TGTGCCAGCAGCCGGGAACAGGGTCCCTATGGCTACACCTTC.

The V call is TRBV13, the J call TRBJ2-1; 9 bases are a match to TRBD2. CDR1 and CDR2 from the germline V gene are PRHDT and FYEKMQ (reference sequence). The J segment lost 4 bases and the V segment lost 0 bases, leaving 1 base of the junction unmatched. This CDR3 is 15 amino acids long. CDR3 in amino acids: CASSLGAGGYNEQFF. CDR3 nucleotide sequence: TGTGCCAGCAGCTTAGGAGCGGGGGGTTACAATGAGCAGTTCTTC.

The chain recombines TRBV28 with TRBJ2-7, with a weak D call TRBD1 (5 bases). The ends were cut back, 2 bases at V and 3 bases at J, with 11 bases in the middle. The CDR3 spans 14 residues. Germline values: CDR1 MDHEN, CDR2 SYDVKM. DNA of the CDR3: TGTGCCAGCAGTTTACTGACAGCTAACTACGAGCAGTACTTC. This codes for CASSLLTANYEQYF.

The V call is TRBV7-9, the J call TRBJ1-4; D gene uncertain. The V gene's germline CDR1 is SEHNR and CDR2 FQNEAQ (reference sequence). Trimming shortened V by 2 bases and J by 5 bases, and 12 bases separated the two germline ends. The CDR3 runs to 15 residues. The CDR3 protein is CASSLSVGGNEKLFF. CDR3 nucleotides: TGTGCCAGCAGCTTATCGGTCGGCGGGAATGAAAAACTGTTTTTT.

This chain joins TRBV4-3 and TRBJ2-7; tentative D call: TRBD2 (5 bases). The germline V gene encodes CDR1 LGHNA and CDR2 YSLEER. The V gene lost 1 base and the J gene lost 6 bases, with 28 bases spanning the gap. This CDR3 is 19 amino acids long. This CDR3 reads CASSQVVRGPESFWGEQYF. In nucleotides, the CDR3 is TGCGCCAGCAGCCAAGTAGTACGCGGGCCCGAGTCTTTTTGGGGCGAGCAGTACTTC.

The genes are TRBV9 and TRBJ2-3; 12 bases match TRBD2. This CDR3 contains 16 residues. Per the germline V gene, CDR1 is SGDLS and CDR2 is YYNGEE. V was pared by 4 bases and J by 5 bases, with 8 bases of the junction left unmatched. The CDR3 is CASSPASGGVGDTQYF. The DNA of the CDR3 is TGTGCCAGCAGCCCGGCTAGCGGGGGGGTGGGAGATACGCAGTATTTT.

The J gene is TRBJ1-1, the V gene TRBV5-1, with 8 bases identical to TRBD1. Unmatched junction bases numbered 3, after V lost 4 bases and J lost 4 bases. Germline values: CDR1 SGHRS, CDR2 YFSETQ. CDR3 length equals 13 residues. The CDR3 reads CASSHGQGTEAFF. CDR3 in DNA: TGCGCCAGCAGCCATGGACAGGGCACTGAAGCTTTCTTT.

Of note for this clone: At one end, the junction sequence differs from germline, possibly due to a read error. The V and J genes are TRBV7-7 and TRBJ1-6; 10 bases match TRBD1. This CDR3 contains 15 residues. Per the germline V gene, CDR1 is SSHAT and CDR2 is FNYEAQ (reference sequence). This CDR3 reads CASSIGTGDGSPLHF. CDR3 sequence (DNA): TGTGCTAGCAGCATCGGGACAGGGGACGGTTCACCCCTCCACTTT.

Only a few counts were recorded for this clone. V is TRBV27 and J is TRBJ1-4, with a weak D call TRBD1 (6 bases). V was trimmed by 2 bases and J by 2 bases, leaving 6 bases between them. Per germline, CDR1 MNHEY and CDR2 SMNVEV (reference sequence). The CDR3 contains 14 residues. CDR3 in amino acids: CASSLRGTNEKLFF. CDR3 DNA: TGTGCCAGCAGTTTAAGGGGGACTAATGAAAAACTGTTTTTT.

The DNA of the CDR3 is TGTGCCAGCAGTACCGGAGGGTCGGGAAACACCATATATTTT. The encoded protein is CASSTGGSGNTIYF. This chain connects TRBV2 to TRBJ1-3; D is uncertain. The V gene lost 5 bases and the J gene lost 4 bases, with 12 bases spanning the gap. CDR1 is SNHLY, CDR2 FYNNEI, per germline. This CDR3 has 14 amino acids.

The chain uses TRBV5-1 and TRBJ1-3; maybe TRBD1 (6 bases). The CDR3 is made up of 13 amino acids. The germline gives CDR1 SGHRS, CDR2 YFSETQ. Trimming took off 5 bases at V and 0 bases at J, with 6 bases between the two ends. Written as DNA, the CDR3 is TGCGCCAGCAGACAGGGCTCTGGAAACACCATATATTTT. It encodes CASRQGSGNTIYF.

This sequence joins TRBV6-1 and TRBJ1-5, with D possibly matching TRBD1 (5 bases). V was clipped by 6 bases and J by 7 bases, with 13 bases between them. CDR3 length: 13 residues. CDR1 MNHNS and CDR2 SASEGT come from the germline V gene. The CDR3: CASRSGGGQPQHF. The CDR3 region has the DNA TGTGCCAGCAGGTCCGGGGGAGGCCAGCCCCAGCATTTT.

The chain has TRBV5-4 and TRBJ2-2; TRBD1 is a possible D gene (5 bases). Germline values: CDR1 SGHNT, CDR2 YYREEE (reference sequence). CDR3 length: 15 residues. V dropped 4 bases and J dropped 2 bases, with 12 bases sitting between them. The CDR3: CASSLDTTNTGELFF. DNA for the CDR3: TGTGCCAGCAGCCTGGACACAACCAACACCGGGGAGCTGTTTTTT.

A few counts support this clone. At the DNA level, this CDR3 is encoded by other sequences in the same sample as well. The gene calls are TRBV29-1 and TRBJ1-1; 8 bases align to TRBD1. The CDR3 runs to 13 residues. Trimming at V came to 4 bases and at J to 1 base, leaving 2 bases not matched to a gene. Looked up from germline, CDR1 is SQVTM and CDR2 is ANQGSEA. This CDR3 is CSVVGQGNTEAFF. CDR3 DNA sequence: TGCAGCGTTGTAGGACAGGGGAACACTGAAGCTTTCTTT.

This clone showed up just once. The CDR3 loop is CASSPQGSGGRWTEAFF. The CDR3 bases are TGTGCCAGCTCACCACAGGGGTCGGGGGGAAGGTGGACTGAAGCTTTCTTT. The chain couples TRBV18 to TRBJ1-1; D possibly corresponds to TRBD1 (5 bases). Trimming shortened V by 1 base and J by 5 bases, and 20 bases separated the two germline ends. CDR1 is KGHSH and CDR2 is LQKENI in the germline V gene. CDR3 size: 17 residues.

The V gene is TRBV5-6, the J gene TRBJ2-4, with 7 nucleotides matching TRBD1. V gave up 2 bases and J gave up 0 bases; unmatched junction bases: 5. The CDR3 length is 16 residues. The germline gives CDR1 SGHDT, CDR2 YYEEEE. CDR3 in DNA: TGTGCCAGCAGCTTACAGGGGCCCCTAGCCAAAAACATTCAGTACTTC. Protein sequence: CASSLQGPLAKNIQYF.

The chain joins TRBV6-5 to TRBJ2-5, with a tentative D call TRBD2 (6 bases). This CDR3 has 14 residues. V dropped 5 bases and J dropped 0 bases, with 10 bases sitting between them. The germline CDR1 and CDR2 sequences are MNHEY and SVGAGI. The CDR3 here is CASSPTSYQETQYF. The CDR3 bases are TGTGCCAGCAGTCCCACTAGCTACCAAGAGACCCAGTACTTC.